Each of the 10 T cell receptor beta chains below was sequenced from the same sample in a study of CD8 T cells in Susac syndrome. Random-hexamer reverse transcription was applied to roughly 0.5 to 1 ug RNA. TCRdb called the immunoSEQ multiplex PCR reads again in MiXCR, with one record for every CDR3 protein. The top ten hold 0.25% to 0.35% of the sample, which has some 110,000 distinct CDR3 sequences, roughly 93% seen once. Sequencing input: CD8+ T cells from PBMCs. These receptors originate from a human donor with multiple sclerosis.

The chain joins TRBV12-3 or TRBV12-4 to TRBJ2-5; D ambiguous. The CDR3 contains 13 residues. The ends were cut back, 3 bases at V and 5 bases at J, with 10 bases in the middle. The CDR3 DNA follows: TGTGCCAGCAGTTTGTCCAGGTTGGAGACCCAGTACTTC. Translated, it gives CASSLSRLETQYF.

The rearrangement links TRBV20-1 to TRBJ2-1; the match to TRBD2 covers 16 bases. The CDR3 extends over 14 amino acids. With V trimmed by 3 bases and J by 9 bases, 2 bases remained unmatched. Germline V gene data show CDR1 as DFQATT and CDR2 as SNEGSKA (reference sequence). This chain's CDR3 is CSARGTSGRGEQFF. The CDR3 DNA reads TGCAGTGCTAGGGGGACTAGCGGGAGGGGTGAGCAGTTCTTC.

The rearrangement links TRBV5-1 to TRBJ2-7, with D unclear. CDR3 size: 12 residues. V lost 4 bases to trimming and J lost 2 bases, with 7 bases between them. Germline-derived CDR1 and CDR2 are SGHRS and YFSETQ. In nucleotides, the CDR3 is TGCGCCAGCAGCCACAGTACCTACGAGCAGTACTTC. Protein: CASSHSTYEQYF.

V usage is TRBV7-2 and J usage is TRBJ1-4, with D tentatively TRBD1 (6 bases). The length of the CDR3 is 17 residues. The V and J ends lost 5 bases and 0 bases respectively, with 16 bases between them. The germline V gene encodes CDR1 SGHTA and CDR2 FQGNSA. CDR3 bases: TGTGCCAGCAGCCTCTCCGGGGGCAGTGCAACTAATGAAAAACTGTTTTTT. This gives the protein CASSLSGGSATNEKLFF.

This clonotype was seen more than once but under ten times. The CDR3 DNA reads as TGTGCCAGCAGCCCGCCGGGACAGGGCTACGAGCAGTACTTC. It codes for CASSPPGQGYEQYF. The rearrangement uses TRBV12-3 or TRBV12-4 and TRBJ2-7, with TRBD1 matching 9 bases. The CDR3 is 14 amino acids. V trimming: 6 bases; J trimming: 3 bases; junction bases outside the gene matches: 6.

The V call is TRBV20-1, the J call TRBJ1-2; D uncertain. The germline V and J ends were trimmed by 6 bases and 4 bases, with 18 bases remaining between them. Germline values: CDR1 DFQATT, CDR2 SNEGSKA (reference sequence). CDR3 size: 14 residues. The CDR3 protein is CSARNRALLYGYTF. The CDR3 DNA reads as TGCAGTGCCCGGAACCGGGCCCTACTCTATGGCTACACCTTC.

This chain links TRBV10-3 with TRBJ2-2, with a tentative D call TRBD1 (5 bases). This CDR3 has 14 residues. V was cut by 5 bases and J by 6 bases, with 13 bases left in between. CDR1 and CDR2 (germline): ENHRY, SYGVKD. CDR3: CAISRGLGAGELFF. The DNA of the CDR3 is TGTGCCATCAGTCGTGGGCTAGGGGCCGGGGAGCTGTTTTTT.

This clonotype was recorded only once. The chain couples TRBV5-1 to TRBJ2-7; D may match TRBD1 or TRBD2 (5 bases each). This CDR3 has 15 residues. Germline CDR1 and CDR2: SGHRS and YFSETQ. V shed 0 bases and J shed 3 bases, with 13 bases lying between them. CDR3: CASSLGPGRNYEQYF. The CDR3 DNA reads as TGCGCCAGCAGCTTGGGGCCGGGACGGAACTACGAGCAGTACTTC.

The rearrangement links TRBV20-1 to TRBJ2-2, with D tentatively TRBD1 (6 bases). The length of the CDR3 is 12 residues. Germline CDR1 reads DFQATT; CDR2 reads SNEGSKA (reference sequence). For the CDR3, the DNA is TGCAGAAACAGGGTAGACACCGGGGAGCTGTTTTTT. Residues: CRNRVDTGELFF.

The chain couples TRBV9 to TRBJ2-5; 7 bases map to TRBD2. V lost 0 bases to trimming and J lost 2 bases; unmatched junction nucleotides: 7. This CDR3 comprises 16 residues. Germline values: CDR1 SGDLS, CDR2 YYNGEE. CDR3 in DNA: TGTGCCAGCAGCGTAGATGAGCGGGGAATACAAGAGACCCAGTACTTC. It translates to CASSVDERGIQETQYF.